This TCR beta chain originates from a study of shared clonotypes between healthy human individuals. Study-level information: Three men and a couple of women, aged 18 to 49, were donors.

Approximately 220 ng DNA, around 30,000 T cell genomes, went into each sorted-subset replicate PCR. Some clones are missing from TCRdb's copy, which holds only in-frame ones; the method was immunoSEQ multiplex PCR. The sample has millions of clones, roughly 94% seen once. Study-wide results and caveats: Against clonotypes common to all four donors, non-shared ones had lower generation probabilities.

As regards this clone: The antigen remains unidentified.

Positive CCR7 selection of CD45RO-negative cells yielded the naive CD8 cells, and terminally differentiated effector memory CD45RA+ cells were excluded. The receptor was isolated from a man aged 18 to 35 in good health. The sequenced sample was naive CD8+ T cells sorted from blood.

CDR3 sequence (DNA): TGCGCCAGCAGCTCCACCGGGGACCTAACCTACAATGAGCAGTTCTTC. Translated, it gives CASSSTGDLTYNEQFF. The chain links TRBV4-3 to TRBJ2-1, with D perhaps assigned TRBD1 or TRBD2 (5 bases each). The CDR3 consists of 16 residues. Germline V lookup: CDR1 LGHNA, CDR2 YSLEER. V lost 5 bases, J lost 2 bases, and 16 bases lay in between.